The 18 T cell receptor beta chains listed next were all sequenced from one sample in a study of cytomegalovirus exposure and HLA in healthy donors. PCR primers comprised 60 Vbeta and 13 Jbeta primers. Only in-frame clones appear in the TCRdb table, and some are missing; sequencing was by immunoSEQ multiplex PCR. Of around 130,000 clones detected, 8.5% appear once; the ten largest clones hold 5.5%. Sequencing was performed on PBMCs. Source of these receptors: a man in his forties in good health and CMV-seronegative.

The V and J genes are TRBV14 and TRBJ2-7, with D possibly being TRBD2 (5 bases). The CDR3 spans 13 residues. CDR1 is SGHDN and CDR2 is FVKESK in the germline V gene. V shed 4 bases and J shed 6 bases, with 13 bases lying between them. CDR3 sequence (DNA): TGTGCCAGCAGCCCGGGAAACCTCATCGAGCAGTACTTC. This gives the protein CASSPGNLIEQYF.

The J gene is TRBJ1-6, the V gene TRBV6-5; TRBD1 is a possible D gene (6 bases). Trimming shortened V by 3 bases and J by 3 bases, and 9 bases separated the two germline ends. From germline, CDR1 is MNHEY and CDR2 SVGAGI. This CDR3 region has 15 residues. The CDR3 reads CASSYRDIYNSPLHF. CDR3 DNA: TGTGCCAGCAGTTATCGGGACATCTATAATTCACCCCTCCACTTT.

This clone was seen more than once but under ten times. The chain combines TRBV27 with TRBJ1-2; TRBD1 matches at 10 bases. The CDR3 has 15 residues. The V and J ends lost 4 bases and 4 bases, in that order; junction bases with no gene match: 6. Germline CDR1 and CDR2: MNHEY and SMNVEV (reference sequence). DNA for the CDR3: TGTGCCAGCAGTTCAGACAGGGGGCGCTTCTATGGCTACACCTTC. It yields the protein CASSSDRGRFYGYTF.

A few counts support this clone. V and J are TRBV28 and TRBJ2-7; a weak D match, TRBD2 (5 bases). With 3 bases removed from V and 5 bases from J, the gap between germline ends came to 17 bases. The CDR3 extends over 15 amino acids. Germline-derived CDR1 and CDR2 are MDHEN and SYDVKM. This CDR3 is CASSFPPRGWNEQYF. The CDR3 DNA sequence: TGTGCCAGCAGTTTCCCCCCCCGGGGATGGAACGAGCAGTACTTC.

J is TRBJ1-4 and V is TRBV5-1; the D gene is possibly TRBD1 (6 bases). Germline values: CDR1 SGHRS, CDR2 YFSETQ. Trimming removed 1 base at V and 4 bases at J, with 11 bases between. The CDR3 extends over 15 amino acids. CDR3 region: CASSLTGSFNEKLFF. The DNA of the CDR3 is TGCGCCAGCAGCTTGACAGGGAGCTTTAATGAAAAACTGTTTTTT.

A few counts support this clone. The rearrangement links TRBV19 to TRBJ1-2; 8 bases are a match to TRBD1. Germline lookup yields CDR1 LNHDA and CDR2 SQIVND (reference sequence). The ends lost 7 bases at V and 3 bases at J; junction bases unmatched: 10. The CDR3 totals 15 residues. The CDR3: CASTPYRGTDYGYTF. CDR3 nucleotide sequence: TGTGCCAGTACCCCTTACAGGGGGACCGACTATGGCTACACCTTC.

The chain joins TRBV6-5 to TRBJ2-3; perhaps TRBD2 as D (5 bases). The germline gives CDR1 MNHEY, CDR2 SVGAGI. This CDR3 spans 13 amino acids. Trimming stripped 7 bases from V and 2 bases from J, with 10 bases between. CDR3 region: CASTPGNTDTQYF. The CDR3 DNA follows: TGTGCCAGCACCCCGGGGAACACAGATACGCAGTATTTT.

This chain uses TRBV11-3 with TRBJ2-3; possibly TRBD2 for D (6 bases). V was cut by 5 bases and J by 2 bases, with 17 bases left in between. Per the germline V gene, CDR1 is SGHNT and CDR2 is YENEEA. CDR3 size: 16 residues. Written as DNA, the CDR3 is TGTGCCAGCAGCCAGACCGGGACTGAGGCCACAGATACGCAGTATTTT. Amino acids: CASSQTGTEATDTQYF.

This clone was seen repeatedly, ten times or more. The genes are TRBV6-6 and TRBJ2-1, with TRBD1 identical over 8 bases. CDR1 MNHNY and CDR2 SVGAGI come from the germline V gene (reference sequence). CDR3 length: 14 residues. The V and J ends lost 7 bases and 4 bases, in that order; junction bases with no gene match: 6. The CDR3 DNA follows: TGTGCCAGCACCGCGGGACAGGCGTACAATGAGCAGTTCTTC. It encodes CASTAGQAYNEQFF.

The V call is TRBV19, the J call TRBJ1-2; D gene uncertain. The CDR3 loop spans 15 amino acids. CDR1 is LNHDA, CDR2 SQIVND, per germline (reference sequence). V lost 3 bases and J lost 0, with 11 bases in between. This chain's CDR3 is CASSMGSGTNYGYTF. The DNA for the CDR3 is TGTGCCAGTAGTATGGGGAGCGGAACTAACTATGGCTACACCTTC. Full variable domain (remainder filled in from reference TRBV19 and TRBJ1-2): DGGITQSPKYLFRKEGQNVTLSCEQNLNHDAMYWYRQDPGQGLRLIYYSQIVNDFQKGDIAEGYSVSREKKESFPLTVTSAQKNPTAFYLCASSMGSGTNYGYTFGSGTRLTVV.

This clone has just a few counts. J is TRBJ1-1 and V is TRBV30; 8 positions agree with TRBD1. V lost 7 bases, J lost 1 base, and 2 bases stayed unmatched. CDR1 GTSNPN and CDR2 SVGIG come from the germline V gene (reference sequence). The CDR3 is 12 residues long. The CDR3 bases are TGTGCCTTGGACAGGGAGAACACTGAAGCTTTCTTT. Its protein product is CALDRENTEAFF.

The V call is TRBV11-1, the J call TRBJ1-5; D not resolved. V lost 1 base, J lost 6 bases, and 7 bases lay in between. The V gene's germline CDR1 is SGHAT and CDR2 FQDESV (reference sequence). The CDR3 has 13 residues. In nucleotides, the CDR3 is TGTGCCAGCAGCTTAGATCGTTTTCAGCCCCAGCATTTT. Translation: CASSLDRFQPQHF.

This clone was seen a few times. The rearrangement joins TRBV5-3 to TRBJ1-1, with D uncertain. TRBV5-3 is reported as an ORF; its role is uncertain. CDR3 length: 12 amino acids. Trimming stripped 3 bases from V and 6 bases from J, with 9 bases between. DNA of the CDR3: TGTGCCAGAAGCTCCCCCCGGGCTGAAGCTTTCTTT. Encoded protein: CARSSPRAEAFF.

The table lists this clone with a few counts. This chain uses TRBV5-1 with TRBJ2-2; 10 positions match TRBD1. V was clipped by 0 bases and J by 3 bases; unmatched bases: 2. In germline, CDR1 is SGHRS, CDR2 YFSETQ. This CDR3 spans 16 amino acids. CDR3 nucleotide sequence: TGCGCCAGCAGCTTGGGACAGGGGGCGGACACCGGGGAGCTGTTTTTT. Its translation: CASSLGQGADTGELFF.

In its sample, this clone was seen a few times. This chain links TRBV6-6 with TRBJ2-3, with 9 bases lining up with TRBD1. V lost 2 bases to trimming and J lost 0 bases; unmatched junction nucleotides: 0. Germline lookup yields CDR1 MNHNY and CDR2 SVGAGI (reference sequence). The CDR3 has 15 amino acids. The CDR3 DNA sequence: TGTGCCAGCAGTTACGGACAGGGGAGCACAGATACGCAGTATTTT. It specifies CASSYGQGSTDTQYF.

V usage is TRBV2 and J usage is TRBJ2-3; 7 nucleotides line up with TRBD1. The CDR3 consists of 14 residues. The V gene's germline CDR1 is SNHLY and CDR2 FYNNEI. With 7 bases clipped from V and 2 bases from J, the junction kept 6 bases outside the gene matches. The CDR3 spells CASNRDSSTDTQYF. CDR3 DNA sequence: TGTGCCAGCAACCGGGACAGTTCCACAGATACGCAGTATTTT.

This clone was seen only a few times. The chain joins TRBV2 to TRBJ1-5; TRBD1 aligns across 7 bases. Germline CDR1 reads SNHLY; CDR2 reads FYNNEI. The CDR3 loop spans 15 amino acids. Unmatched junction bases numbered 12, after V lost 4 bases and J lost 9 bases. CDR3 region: CASSAWETGRRPQHF. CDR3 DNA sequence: TGTGCCAGCAGTGCTTGGGAGACAGGGAGGCGGCCCCAGCATTTT.

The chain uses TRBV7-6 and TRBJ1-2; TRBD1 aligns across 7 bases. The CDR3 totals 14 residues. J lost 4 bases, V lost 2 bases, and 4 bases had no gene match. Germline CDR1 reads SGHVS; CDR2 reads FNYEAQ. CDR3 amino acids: CASSLRGGGYGYTF. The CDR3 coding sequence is TGTGCCAGCAGCTTACGAGGGGGCGGCTATGGCTACACCTTC.